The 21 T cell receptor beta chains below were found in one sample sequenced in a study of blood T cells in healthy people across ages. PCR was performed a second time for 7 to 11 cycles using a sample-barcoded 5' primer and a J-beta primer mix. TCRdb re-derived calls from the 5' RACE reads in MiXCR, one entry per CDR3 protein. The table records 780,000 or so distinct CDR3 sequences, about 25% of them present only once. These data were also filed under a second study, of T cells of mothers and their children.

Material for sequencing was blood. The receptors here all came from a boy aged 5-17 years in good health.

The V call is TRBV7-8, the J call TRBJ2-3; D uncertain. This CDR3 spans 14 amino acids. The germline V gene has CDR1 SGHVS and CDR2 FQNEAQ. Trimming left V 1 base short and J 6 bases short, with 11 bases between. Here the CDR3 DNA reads TGTGCCAGCAGCTTAGGGGCAAGATCGGATACGCAGTATTTT. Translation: CASSLGARSDTQYF.

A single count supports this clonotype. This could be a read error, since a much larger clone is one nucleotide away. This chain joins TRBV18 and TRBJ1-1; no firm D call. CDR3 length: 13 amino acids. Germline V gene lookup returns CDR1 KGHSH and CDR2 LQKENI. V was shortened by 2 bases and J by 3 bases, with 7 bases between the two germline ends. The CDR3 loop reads CASSPGMDTEAFF. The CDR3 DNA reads TGTGCCAGCTCACCAGGGATGGACACTGAAGCTTTCTTT.

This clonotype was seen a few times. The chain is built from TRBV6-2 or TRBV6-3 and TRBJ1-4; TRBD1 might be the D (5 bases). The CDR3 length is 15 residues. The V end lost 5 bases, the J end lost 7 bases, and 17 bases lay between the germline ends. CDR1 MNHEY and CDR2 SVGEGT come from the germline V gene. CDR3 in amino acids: CASSLRQIEIEKLFF. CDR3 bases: TGTGCCAGCAGTCTCCGACAGATTGAGATTGAAAAACTGTTTTTT.

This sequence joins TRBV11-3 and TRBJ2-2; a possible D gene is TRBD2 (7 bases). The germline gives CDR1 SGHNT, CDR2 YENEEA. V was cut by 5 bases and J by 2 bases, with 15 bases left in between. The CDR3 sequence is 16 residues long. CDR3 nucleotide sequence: TGTGCCAGCAGCCCCGTAGGGGGGGTAAACACCGGGGAGCTGTTTTTT. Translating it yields CASSPVGGVNTGELFF. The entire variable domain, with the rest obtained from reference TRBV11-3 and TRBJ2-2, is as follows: EAGVVQSPRYKIIEKKQPVAFWCNPISGHNTLYWYLQNLGQGPELLIRYENEEAVDDSQLPKDRFSAERLKGVDSTLKIQPAELGDSAVYLCASSPVGGVNTGELFFGEGSRLTVL.

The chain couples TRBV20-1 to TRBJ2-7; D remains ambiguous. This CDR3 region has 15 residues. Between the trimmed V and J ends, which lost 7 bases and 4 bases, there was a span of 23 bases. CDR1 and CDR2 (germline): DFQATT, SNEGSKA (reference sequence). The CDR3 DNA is TGCAGTGTAGGGCCCGGAGCATCTTTGACGTACGAGCAGTACTTC. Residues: CSVGPGASLTYEQYF.

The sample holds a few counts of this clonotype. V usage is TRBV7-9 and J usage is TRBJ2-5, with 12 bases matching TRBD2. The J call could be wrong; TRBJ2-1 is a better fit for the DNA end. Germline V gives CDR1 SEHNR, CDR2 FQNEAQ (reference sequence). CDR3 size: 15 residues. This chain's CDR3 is CASSASSGGVNEQFF. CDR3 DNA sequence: TGTGCCAGCAGCGCATCTAGCGGGGGGGTCAATGAGCAGTTCTTC.

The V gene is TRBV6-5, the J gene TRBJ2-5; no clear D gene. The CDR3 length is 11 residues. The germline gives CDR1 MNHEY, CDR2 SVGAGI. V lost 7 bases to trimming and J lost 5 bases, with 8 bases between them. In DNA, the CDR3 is TGTGCCAGCACACACCTGGAGACCCAGTACTTC. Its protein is CASTHLETQYF.

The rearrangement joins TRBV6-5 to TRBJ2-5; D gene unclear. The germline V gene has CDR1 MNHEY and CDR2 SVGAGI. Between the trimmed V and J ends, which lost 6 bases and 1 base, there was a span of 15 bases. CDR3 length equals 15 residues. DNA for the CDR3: TGTGCCAGCAGCGACCCGGGTCAGGCCCAAGAGACCCAGTACTTC. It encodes CASSDPGQAQETQYF.

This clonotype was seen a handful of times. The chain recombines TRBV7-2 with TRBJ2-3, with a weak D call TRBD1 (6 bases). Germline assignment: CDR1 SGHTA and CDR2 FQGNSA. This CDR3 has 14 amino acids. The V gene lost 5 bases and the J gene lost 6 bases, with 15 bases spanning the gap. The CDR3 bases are TGTGCCAGCAGCCAGGGGCAGTTTGTGGATACGCAGTATTTT. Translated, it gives CASSQGQFVDTQYF. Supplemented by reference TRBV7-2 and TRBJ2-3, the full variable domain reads GAGVSQSPSNKVTEKGKDVELRCDPISGHTALYWYRQSLGQGLEFLIYFQGNSAPDKSGLPSDRFSAERTGGSVSTLTIQRTQQEDSAVYLCASSQGQFVDTQYFGPGTRLTVL.

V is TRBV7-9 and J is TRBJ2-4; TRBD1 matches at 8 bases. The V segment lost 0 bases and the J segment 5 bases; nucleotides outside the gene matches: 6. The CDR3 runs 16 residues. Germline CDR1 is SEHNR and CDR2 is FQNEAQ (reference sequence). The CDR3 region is CASSLAQGAIENIQYF. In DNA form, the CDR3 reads TGTGCCAGCAGCTTAGCCCAGGGGGCGATAGAAAACATTCAGTACTTC.

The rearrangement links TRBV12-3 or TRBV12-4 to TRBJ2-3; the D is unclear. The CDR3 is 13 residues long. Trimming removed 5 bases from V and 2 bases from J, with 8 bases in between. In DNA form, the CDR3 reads TGTGCCAGCAGTCGCGAATACACAGATACGCAGTATTTT. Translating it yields CASSREYTDTQYF.

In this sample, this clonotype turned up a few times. In DNA form, the CDR3 reads TGCAGCGTGGCGGAGGGCCCTTTCAATGAGCAGTTCTTC. It translates to CSVAEGPFNEQFF. This chain joins TRBV29-1 and TRBJ2-5; the D gene is possibly TRBD2 (6 bases). Near its end, the DNA agrees better with TRBJ2-1, so the J call may be wrong. Germline-derived CDR1 and CDR2 are SQVTM and ANQGSEA. The CDR3 is made up of 13 amino acids.

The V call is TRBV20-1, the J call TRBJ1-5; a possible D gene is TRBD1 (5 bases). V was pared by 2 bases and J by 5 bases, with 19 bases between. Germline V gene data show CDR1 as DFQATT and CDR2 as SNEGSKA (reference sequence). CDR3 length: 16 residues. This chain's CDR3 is CSARRLWQGRDQPQHF. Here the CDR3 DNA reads TGCAGTGCTAGAAGGTTGTGGCAGGGAAGGGATCAGCCCCAGCATTTT.

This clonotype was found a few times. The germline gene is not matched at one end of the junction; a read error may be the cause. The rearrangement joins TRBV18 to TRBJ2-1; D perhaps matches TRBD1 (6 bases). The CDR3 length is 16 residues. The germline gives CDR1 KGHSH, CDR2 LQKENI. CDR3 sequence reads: CASSPLKDSTYNEQFF. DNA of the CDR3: TGTGCCAGCTCCCCACTTAAGGACAGTACCTACAATGAGCAGTTCTTC.

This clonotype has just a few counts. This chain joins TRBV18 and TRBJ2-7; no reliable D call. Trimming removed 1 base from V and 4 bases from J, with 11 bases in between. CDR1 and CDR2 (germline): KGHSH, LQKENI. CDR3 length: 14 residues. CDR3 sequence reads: CASSPQPLGYEQYF. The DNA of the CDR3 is TGTGCCAGCTCACCACAACCCTTAGGGTACGAGCAGTACTTC. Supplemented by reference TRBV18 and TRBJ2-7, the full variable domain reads NAGVMQNPRHLVRRRGQEARLRCSPMKGHSHVYWYRQLPEEGLKFMVYLQKENIIDESGMPKERFSAEFPKEGPSILRIQQVVRGDSAAYFCASSPQPLGYEQYFGPGTRLTVT.

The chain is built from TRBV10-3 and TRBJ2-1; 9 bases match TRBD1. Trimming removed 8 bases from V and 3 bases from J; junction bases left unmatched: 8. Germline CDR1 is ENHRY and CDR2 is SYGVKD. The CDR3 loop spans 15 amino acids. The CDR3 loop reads CAIQDRDRVYNEQFF. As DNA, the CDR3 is TGTGCCATCCAAGACAGGGACAGGGTCTACAATGAGCAGTTCTTC.

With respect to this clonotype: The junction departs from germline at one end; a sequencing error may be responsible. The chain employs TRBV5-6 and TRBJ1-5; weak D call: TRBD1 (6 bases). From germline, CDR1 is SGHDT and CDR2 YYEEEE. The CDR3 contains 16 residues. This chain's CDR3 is CASTLRGHRAHQPQHF. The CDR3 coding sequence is TGTGCCAGCACCCTCCGGGGACACAGGGCCCATCAACCCCAGCATTTT.

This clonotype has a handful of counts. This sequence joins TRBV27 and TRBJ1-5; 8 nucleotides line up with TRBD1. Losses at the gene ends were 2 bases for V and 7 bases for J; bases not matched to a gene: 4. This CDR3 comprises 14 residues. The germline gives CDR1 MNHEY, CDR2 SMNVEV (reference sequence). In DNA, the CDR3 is TGTGCCAGCAGTTTAGGACAGGGAGAACAGCCCCAGCATTTT. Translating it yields CASSLGQGEQPQHF.

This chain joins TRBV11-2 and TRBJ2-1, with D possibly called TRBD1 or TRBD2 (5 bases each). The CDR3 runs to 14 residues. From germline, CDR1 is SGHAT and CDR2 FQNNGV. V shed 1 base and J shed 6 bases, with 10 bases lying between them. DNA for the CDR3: TGTGCCAGCAGCTTAGGGGGGTTGGGCAATGAGCAGTTCTTC. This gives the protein CASSLGGLGNEQFF. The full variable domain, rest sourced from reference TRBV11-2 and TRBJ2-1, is EAGVAQSPRYKIIEKRQSVAFWCNPISGHATLYWYQQILGQGPKLLIQFQNNGVVDDSQLPKDRFSAERLKGVDSTLKIQPAKLEDSAVYLCASSLGGLGNEQFFGPGTRLTVL.

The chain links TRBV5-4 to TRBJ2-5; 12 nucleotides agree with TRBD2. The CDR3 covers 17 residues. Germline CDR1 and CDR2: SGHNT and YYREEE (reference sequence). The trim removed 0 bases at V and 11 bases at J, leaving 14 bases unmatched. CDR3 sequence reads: CASSLGSSGGAYNEQYF. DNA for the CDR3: TGTGCCAGCAGCTTGGGATCTAGCGGGGGGGCCTACAATGAGCAGTACTTC. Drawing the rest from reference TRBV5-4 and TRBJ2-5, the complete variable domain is ETGVTQSPTHLIKTRGQQVTLRCSSQSGHNTVSWYQQALGQGPQFIFQYYREEENGRGNFPPRFSGLQFPNYSSELNVNALELDDSALYLCASSLGSSGGAYNEQYFGPGTRLLVL.

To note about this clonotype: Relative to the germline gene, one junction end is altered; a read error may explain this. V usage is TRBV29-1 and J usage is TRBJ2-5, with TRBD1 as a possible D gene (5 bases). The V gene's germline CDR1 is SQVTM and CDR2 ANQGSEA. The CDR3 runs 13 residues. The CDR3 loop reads CSVEEGGQETRYF. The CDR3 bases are TGCAGCGTTGAAGAGGGCGGACAAGAGACCCGGTACTTC.